These T cell receptor beta chains were read from a single sample in a study of shared T cell receptors in the human thymus. Clones were read by immunoSEQ multiplex PCR, and TCRdb kept only the in-frame ones, dropping some. The sample records over 65,000 clones, about 95% being singletons. Sequencing was performed on thymocytes. All receptors derive from a human donor. CDR3s include the opening cysteine and the closing phenylalanine or tryptophan. The D gene is left open where the match is weak. Not all rows give a size; the values are once, few, many and, for expanded clones, a class.

j_gene	d_gene	v_gene	abundance	CDR3nt	CDR3aa
TRBJ1-1	TRBD1	TRBV7-2	-	TGTGCCAGCAGCCTCCGAGGGACAGGGGCCAGGACTGAAGCTTTCTTT	CASSLRGTGARTEAFF
TRBJ1-4	TRBD1	TRBV27	-	TGTGCCAGCAGTTCCGGGACAGAATATGAAAAACTGTTTTTT	CASSSGTEYEKLFF
TRBJ1-2	-	TRBV5-1	-	TGCGCCAGCAGCTTGGGGGGATCCGGGCGCCTTAACTATGGCTACACCTTC	CASSLGGSGRLNYGYTF
TRBJ1-5	-	TRBV19	-	TGTGCCAGTAACCAGAACGCGCAGGAGGGTATTTGGCAGCCCCAGCATTTT	CASNQNAQEGIWQPQHF
TRBJ1-5	TRBD1	TRBV6-1	-	TGTGCCAGCAGCCAGGGGGCTGATCAGCCCCAGCATTTT	CASSQGADQPQHF
TRBJ1-2	-	TRBV15	-	TGTGCCACCCCCCCTCCCGGCTACACCTTC	CATPPPGYTF
TRBJ1-6	-	TRBV6-5	-	TGTGCCAGCAGCCCACGGGGGCAGGGGTCACCCCTCCACTTT	CASSPRGQGSPLHF
TRBJ2-1	-	TRBV6-1	-	TGTGCCAGCAGTGAAAGAGGGGATCACAACAATGAGCAGTTCTTC	CASSERGDHNNEQFF
TRBJ1-1	TRBD1	TRBV5-6	-	TGTGCCAGCAGCCTGGACAGGGGGCCATGCACTGAAGCTTTCTTT	CASSLDRGPCTEAFF
TRBJ2-7	-	TRBV9	-	TGTGCCAGCAGCGTAGGGTCGTCGGACATTCACTACGAGCAGTACTTC	CASSVGSSDIHYEQYF
TRBJ2-7	TRBD1	TRBV11-3	-	TGTGCCAGCAGCTTCCGGACAGGGTACGAGCAGTACTTC	CASSFRTGYEQYF
TRBJ1-3	-	TRBV5-6	-	TGTGCCAGCAGCTCCCGTGAGGTCCAACTTTGGAACACCATATATTTT	CASSSREVQLWNTIYF
TRBJ2-7	-	TRBV5-1	once	TGCGCCAGCAGCTCTTTGGACAGGGACTACTACGAGCAGTACTTC	CASSSLDRDYYEQYF
TRBJ1-4	-	TRBV10-3	few	TGTGCCACGGACCTTACGCCCCCTTCTAATGAAAAACTGTTTTTT	CATDLTPPSNEKLFF
TRBJ2-1	TRBD2	TRBV6-4	-	TGTGCCAGCAGTGCAAGCGGGGGGTACAATGAGCAGTTCTTC	CASSASGGYNEQFF
TRBJ2-3	TRBD2	TRBV2	-	TGTGCCAGCAGAATTCGATCACCTGCGGGAGGGGCAGATACGCAGTATTTT	CASRIRSPAGGADTQYF
TRBJ1-1	-	TRBV6-6	once	TGTGCCAGCAGGGAAGAACTGGGGACTGAAGCTTTCTTT	CASREELGTEAFF
TRBJ2-5	TRBD1	TRBV7-6	-	TGTGCCAGCAGCTCACGTAGGGGACAGGGGTACGGAGAGACCCAGTACTTC	CASSSRRGQGYGETQYF
TRBJ1-2	-	TRBV4-1	-	TGCGCCAGCAGCCACCAGGGATCCGAAAACTATGGCTACACCTTC	CASSHQGSENYGYTF
TRBJ2-3	TRBD2	TRBV4-3	-	TGCGCCAGCAGCCAATCTGGACTAGCGGGGCCCACAGATACGCAGTATTTT	CASSQSGLAGPTDTQYF
TRBJ2-6	-	TRBV14	-	TGTGCCAGCAGCCAAGGGGTTCACTCTGGGGCCAACGTCCTGACTTTC	CASSQGVHSGANVLTF
TRBJ2-5	-	TRBV4-3	-	TGCGCCAGCAGCCAAACCCGGGTCTGGGAGACCCAGTACTTC	CASSQTRVWETQYF
TRBJ2-1	TRBD2	TRBV11-3	-	TGTGCCAGCAGCTATAAACAGAGCGGGACTAGAAACCAGCACACCACCGAGCAGTTCTTC	CASSYKQSGTRNQHTTEQFF
TRBJ1-2	TRBD1	TRBV5-1	-	TGCGCCAGCAGCCCCGGGCCCAGGGGGGGATATGGCTACACCTTC	CASSPGPRGGYGYTF
TRBJ1-2	-	TRBV6-4	-	TGTGCCAGCAGTGACGGATCTAACTATGGCTACACCTTC	CASSDGSNYGYTF
TRBJ2-3	-	TRBV4-1	-	TGCGCCAGCAGCCAAGATTCTCCCCGGGACGTGGTCACAGATACGCAGTATTTT	CASSQDSPRDVVTDTQYF
TRBJ1-2	-	TRBV14	-	TGTGCCAGCAGCCAAGAGGGCACGGTATCTAGCGGCTACACCTTC	CASSQEGTVSSGYTF
TRBJ2-1	TRBD2	TRBV4-3	-	TGCGCCAGCAGCCGAGGGACTAGCGGGGGGGCCCATGAGCAGTTCTTC	CASSRGTSGGAHEQFF
TRBJ2-5	-	TRBV5-6	-	TGTGCCAGCAGCTTACGCCGAGAGACCCAGTACTTC	CASSLRRETQYF
TRBJ1-1	-	TRBV7-9	once	TGTGCCAGCAGCGCAAGGGGTTTCTTT	CASSARGFF
TRBJ1-6	-	TRBV7-6	-	TGTGCCAGCAGCTTAAGGGGGGCCTATAATTCACCCCTCCACTTT	CASSLRGAYNSPLHF
TRBJ2-2	-	TRBV5-1	-	TGCGCCAGCAGCGTGAACGCGAACACCGGGGAGCTGTTTTTT	CASSVNANTGELFF
TRBJ2-1	-	TRBV6-5	-	TGTGCCAGCAGCCCTCCCCACGGGGCCTACAATGAGCAGTTCTTC	CASSPPHGAYNEQFF
TRBJ1-2	TRBD1	TRBV27	-	TGTGCCAGCAGTCTCGGACAGGGTATACACTATGGCTACACCTTC	CASSLGQGIHYGYTF
TRBJ1-3	-	TRBV19	-	TGTGCCAGTAAGTCCCCTTACCCTGGAAACACCATATATTTT	CASKSPYPGNTIYF
TRBJ2-3	TRBD1	TRBV5-5	-	TGTGCCAGCAGCACAGGGGGAGCGGACACAGATACGCAGTATTTT	CASSTGGADTDTQYF
TRBJ2-2	-	TRBV2	once	TGTGCCAGCAGAACCACCGGGGAGCTGTTTTTT	CASRTTGELFF
TRBJ2-7	-	TRBV6-1	-	TGTGCCAGCAGTGCGCGCTTTAAGGTGCAGGGCAGGGCCTCCTACGAGCAGTACTTC	CASSARFKVQGRASYEQYF
TRBJ2-7	-	TRBV2	-	TGTGCCAGCCTGTGGACGGGTACCTACGAGCAGTACTTC	CASLWTGTYEQYF
TRBJ2-5	-	TRBV18	-	TGTGCCAGCTCACCCAGACCGACAGATAAAGAGACCCAGTACTTC	CASSPRPTDKETQYF
TRBJ2-6	-	TRBV30	-	TGTGCCTGGAGTAGGCAGGGGAAAGCTGGGGCCAACGTCCTGACTTTC	CAWSRQGKAGANVLTF
TRBJ1-2	TRBD1	TRBV15	-	TGTGCCACCAGCAGTAGACGGATAACTAGGGACAGAGTTAACTATGGCTACACCTTC	CATSSRRITRDRVNYGYTF
TRBJ2-7	-	TRBV2	-	TGTGCCGCCTCAAACCCCGAGGTAAACGAGCAGTACTTC	CAASNPEVNEQYF
TRBJ1-5	-	TRBV5-5	-	TGTGCCAGCAGCTTCTTTGGGGGGAGGCAGCCCCAGCATTTT	CASSFFGGRQPQHF
TRBJ1-3	-	TRBV5-6	-	TGTGCCAGCAATGCGGACACGAGATCTGGAAACACCATATATTTT	CASNADTRSGNTIYF
TRBJ2-5	-	TRBV9	-	TGTGCCAGCAGCGTAGGTCGGTCCCGGCGGGAGACCCAGTACTTC	CASSVGRSRRETQYF
TRBJ1-2	-	TRBV27	once	TGTGCCAGCAGTTTAAAGACACTGGGAGGCTACACCTTC	CASSLKTLGGYTF
TRBJ1-1	-	TRBV4-3	-	TGCGCCAGCAGCCAAGCAATACCCGGACACCCATTCACTGAAGCTTTCTTT	CASSQAIPGHPFTEAFF
TRBJ1-1	TRBD1	TRBV7-2	-	TGTGCCAGCAGCTCGGACAGGGCCCTTGAAGCTTTCTTT	CASSSDRALEAFF
TRBJ1-1	-	TRBV7-3	-	TGTGCCAGCAGCCAACAACCAGGTGGTACTGAAGCTTTCTTT	CASSQQPGGTEAFF
TRBJ2-1	TRBD1	TRBV4-2	-	TGTGCCAGCAGCCCTTGGACAGGGGGGCAGTTCTTC	CASSPWTGGQFF
TRBJ2-1	-	TRBV28	-	TGTGCCAGCAGTTTTGGGCCCAGATTTCCGTTCTTC	CASSFGPRFPFF
TRBJ2-3	TRBD1	TRBV28	once	TGTGCCAGCAGTCGGGACAGGGGGCCTTTCACAGATACGCAGTATTTT	CASSRDRGPFTDTQYF
TRBJ2-4	TRBD1	TRBV19	-	TGTGCCAGCAAGACAGGGGGGTCCAAAAACATTCAGTACTTC	CASKTGGSKNIQYF